This TCR beta chain came from a study of blood T cell repertoires in COVID-19 (dated by TCRdb to the early 2020s). At the level of the whole study: Samples from collaborators originated in the United States, Italy and Spain and spanned both the acute and convalescent phases of COVID-19. The material from the prospective study consisted of cDNA or gDNA derived from T cells, B-cell-depleted T cells, or PBMCs. Subjects who had been exposed to COVID-19, were actively infected with it, or had recovered from it provided the deeply sampled blood TCRbeta repertoires that made up the dataset. A freely available public database, intended as a resource for researchers studying the immune response to SARS-CoV-2, is where the repertoires were released. The samples were drawn from two sources: the first 160 participants of the ongoing ImmuneRACE study, and over 1,000 subjects contributed by 6 global collaborators. Nearly every sample came with metadata listing a de-identified subject ID, COVID-19 status, age in years and sex. Where available, HLA class I and class II types were obtained from metadata supplied by the sample provider rather than from assay-based typing.

On the study overall, not on this receptor specifically: Clinical and demographic metadata were provided uncurated, with the amount varying by source and participant.

Collaborating institutions collected whole blood in K2EDTA tubes following their own protocols. For TCRbeta analysis, collaborators shipped samples as frozen whole blood, isolated PBMCs, or DNA extracted from either of those sample types. About this clone itself: The antigen it binds to is not known. No base quality information exists; no much larger clone differs at one position.

TCRbeta CDR3 regions were amplified from genomic DNA using the immunoSEQ Assay, a bias-controlled multiplex PCR. The original pipeline was this. Within the assay, amplification of reference gene primers was used to estimate how many nucleated cells each sample contained. To quantify the absolute abundance of each unique TCRbeta CDR3 rearrangement, sequence reads were collapsed and filtered. For each sample, productive Simpson clonality was calculated as the square root of Simpson's diversity index across productive rearrangements. TCRdb holds this immuneACCESS table with in-frame rearrangements only. Some clones are missing; in checked studies, unresolved V genes explain under half, and the rest has no known cause. That table gives V, J and clone size, and the DNA gave D and trimming. The sample table contains around 100,000 clones; only one count was recorded for 89% of them. The leading ten clones occupy around 3.7% of the sample.

The CDR3 numbers 14 residues from cysteine through phenylalanine. This entry keeps only the CDR3 DNA: 42 bases, framed from base 1. CDR1 LGHDT and CDR2 YNNKEL are derived from the germline V gene (reference sequence). Trimming at the junction amounts to 8 bases on V and 1 base on J, and the germline ends lie 12 bases apart. This receptor was identified in a woman aged 60-75 years with acute or convalescent COVID-19. Sequencing was carried out using peripheral blood. This chain joins TRBV3-1 (or the pseudogene TRBV3-2) to TRBJ2-1; a tentative D match to TRBD1 spans 6 bases. The CDR3 sequence is CASGIRGSYNEQFF. The DNA reads TGTGCCAGCGGAATCAGGGGTTCCTACAATGAGCAGTTCTTC.